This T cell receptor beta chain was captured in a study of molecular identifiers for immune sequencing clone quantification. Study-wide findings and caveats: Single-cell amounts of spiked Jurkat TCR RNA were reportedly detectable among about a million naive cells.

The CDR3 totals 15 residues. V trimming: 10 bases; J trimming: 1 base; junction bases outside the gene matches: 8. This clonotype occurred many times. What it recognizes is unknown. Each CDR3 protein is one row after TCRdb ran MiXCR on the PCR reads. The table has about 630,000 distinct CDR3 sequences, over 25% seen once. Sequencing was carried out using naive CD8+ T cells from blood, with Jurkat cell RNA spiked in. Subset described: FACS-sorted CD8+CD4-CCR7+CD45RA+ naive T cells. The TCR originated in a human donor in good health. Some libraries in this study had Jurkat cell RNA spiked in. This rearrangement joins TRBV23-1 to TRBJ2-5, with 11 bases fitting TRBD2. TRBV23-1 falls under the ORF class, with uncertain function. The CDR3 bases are TGCGCCACCATAGGGACTAGCGGTTTCCAAGAGACCCAGTACTTC. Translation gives CATIGTSGFQETQYF.